A selection of T cell receptor beta chains follows, all from one sample in a study of regulatory T cells in long-lasting Graves disease. Using its own MiXCR run on the multiplex PCR reads, TCRdb lists one record per CDR3 protein. The data hold under 700,000 distinct CDR3 sequences, with more than 15% observed a single time. Separately, the same data were catalogued under a study of T cells in Graves' hyperthyroidism and ophthalmopathy.

This specimen was peripheral blood mononuclear cells (PBMCs), taken at new diagnosis, from a patient treated with antithyroid drugs. These receptors were obtained from a woman in her forties or fifties with Graves disease. Both conserved end residues are part of each CDR3. Each record gives: J gene, D gene, V gene, clone size, CDR3 length, CDR3 DNA, CDR3 protein. A D gene is named only where the DNA matches it firmly. Rows may omit the clone size; those that give it use once, few, many or a size class.

j_call: TRBJ2-3
d_call: TRBD2
v_call: TRBV18
clone_size: -
cdr3_length: 15
cdr3_nt: TGTGCCAGCTCACCGAGCGGGGGCGGTGGAGATACGCAGTATTTT
cdr3_aa: CASSPSGGGGDTQYF

j_call: TRBJ2-1
d_call: -
v_call: TRBV7-3
clone_size: many
cdr3_length: 13
cdr3_nt: TGTGCCTCCTCCTGGGGAGTAATGGATGAGCAGTTCTTC
cdr3_aa: CASSWGVMDEQFF

j_call: TRBJ2-2
d_call: -
v_call: TRBV6-1
clone_size: many
cdr3_length: 15
cdr3_nt: TGTGCCAGCAGTCCATTCGGGGGTGGCACCGGGGAGCTGTTTTTT
cdr3_aa: CASSPFGGGTGELFF

j_call: TRBJ1-1
d_call: -
v_call: TRBV11-2
clone_size: many
cdr3_length: 15
cdr3_nt: TGTGCCAGCAGCCCAGAGTGGGGCCTCGACACTGAAGCTTTCTTT
cdr3_aa: CASSPEWGLDTEAFF

j_call: TRBJ1-5
d_call: TRBD1
v_call: TRBV6-1
clone_size: many
cdr3_length: 15
cdr3_nt: TGTGCCAGCGGGGAAGGGACAGGGGGCGGGCAGCCCCAGCATTTT
cdr3_aa: CASGEGTGGGQPQHF

j_call: TRBJ1-1
d_call: -
v_call: TRBV15
clone_size: many
cdr3_length: 13
cdr3_nt: TGTGCCACCAGCACCGGGAGGAACACTGAAGCTTTCTTT
cdr3_aa: CATSTGRNTEAFF

j_call: TRBJ1-6
d_call: -
v_call: TRBV6-1
clone_size: few
cdr3_length: 16
cdr3_nt: TGTGCCAGCAGTGAGGATAGACTCTCCTATAATTCACCCCTCCACTTT
cdr3_aa: CASSEDRLSYNSPLHF

j_call: TRBJ1-6
d_call: TRBD1
v_call: TRBV12-5
clone_size: many
cdr3_length: 16
cdr3_nt: TGTGCTAGTGGTTTGGCGGGACAGGGGAGGGACTCACCCCTCCACTTT
cdr3_aa: CASGLAGQGRDSPLHF

j_call: TRBJ1-2
d_call: -
v_call: TRBV6-1
clone_size: few
cdr3_length: 13
cdr3_nt: TGTGCCAGCAGCCAGAACAGGGACGACGGCTACACCTTC
cdr3_aa: CASSQNRDDGYTF

j_call: TRBJ2-3
d_call: -
v_call: TRBV18
clone_size: -
cdr3_length: 12
cdr3_nt: TGTGCCAGCTCCGCAAGATTGGATACGCAGTATTTT
cdr3_aa: CASSARLDTQYF

j_call: TRBJ1-3
d_call: -
v_call: TRBV7-9
clone_size: many
cdr3_length: 16
cdr3_nt: TGTGCCAGCAGCCGGTGGACAGTCCACTCTGGAAACACCATATATTTT
cdr3_aa: CASSRWTVHSGNTIYF

j_call: TRBJ2-1
d_call: TRBD1
v_call: TRBV19
clone_size: few
cdr3_length: 15
cdr3_nt: TGTGCCAGTTATTCACCGGGACAGGGACGCAATGAGCAGTTCTTC
cdr3_aa: CASYSPGQGRNEQFF

j_call: TRBJ1-2
d_call: TRBD1
v_call: TRBV27
clone_size: few
cdr3_length: 14
cdr3_nt: TGTGCCAGCAGTCTCCAGACAGGGACGAGGGGCTACACCTTC
cdr3_aa: CASSLQTGTRGYTF

j_call: TRBJ1-2
d_call: TRBD1
v_call: TRBV12-3/TRBV12-4
clone_size: few
cdr3_length: 16
cdr3_nt: TGTGCCAGCAGCCCCCCCCCGGGACAGGGAGGGTATGGCTACACCTTC
cdr3_aa: CASSPPPGQGGYGYTF

j_call: TRBJ2-7
d_call: -
v_call: TRBV6-1
clone_size: many
cdr3_length: 15
cdr3_nt: TGTGCCAGCAGTGAATCGGCAGTCAGCACCTACGAGCAGTACTTC
cdr3_aa: CASSESAVSTYEQYF

j_call: TRBJ2-3
d_call: TRBD2
v_call: TRBV27
clone_size: -
cdr3_length: 17
cdr3_nt: TGTGCCAGCAGTCCTTACCTAGCGGGGGGCAGCACAGATACGCAGTATTTT
cdr3_aa: CASSPYLAGGSTDTQYF

j_call: TRBJ1-1
d_call: -
v_call: TRBV3-1
clone_size: -
cdr3_length: 16
cdr3_nt: TGTGCCAGCAGCCAGGCGGGGGGCCCATATTTGACTGAAGCTTTCTTT
cdr3_aa: CASSQAGGPYLTEAFF

j_call: TRBJ2-7
d_call: -
v_call: TRBV12-3/TRBV12-4
clone_size: many
cdr3_length: 14
cdr3_nt: TGTGCCAGCACCAAAGGGGACAACTCCTACGAGCAGTACTTC
cdr3_aa: CASTKGDNSYEQYF

j_call: TRBJ2-7
d_call: -
v_call: TRBV6-2/TRBV6-3
clone_size: -
cdr3_length: 14
cdr3_nt: TGTGCCAGCAGGTGGACAGCGCTCTCCTACGAGCAGTACTTC
cdr3_aa: CASRWTALSYEQYF

j_call: TRBJ1-1
d_call: -
v_call: TRBV5-4
clone_size: -
cdr3_length: 13
cdr3_nt: TGTGCCAGCAGCTTCAATGACGACACTGAAGCTTTCTTT
cdr3_aa: CASSFNDDTEAFF

j_call: TRBJ1-5
d_call: -
v_call: TRBV28
clone_size: many
cdr3_length: 12
cdr3_nt: TGTGCCAGCAGTTTATCCCGTCAGCCCCAGCATTTT
cdr3_aa: CASSLSRQPQHF

j_call: TRBJ2-7
d_call: -
v_call: TRBV9
clone_size: many
cdr3_length: 14
cdr3_nt: TGTGCCAGCAGCGCCTGGGACGGCTCCTACGAGCAGTACTTC
cdr3_aa: CASSAWDGSYEQYF

j_call: TRBJ1-2
d_call: TRBD1
v_call: TRBV18
clone_size: many
cdr3_length: 14
cdr3_nt: TGTGCCAGCTCCCCAGGGACAGATAACTATGGCTACACCTTC
cdr3_aa: CASSPGTDNYGYTF

j_call: TRBJ1-2
d_call: TRBD1
v_call: TRBV7-2
clone_size: -
cdr3_length: 13
cdr3_nt: TGTGCCAGCAGCTTCGGACAGGGCTATGGCTACACCTTC
cdr3_aa: CASSFGQGYGYTF

j_call: TRBJ2-1
d_call: -
v_call: TRBV7-3
clone_size: many
cdr3_length: 12
cdr3_nt: TGTGCCAGCAGCCATCAGACTAATGAGCAGTTCTTC
cdr3_aa: CASSHQTNEQFF

j_call: TRBJ1-3
d_call: -
v_call: TRBV6-1
clone_size: -
cdr3_length: 11
cdr3_nt: TGTGCCAGTTGCCGAGGAAACACCATATATTTT
cdr3_aa: CASCRGNTIYF

j_call: TRBJ1-2
d_call: TRBD1
v_call: TRBV20-1
clone_size: few
cdr3_length: 13
cdr3_nt: TGCAGTGCTGCCCGGGACAGGGGAATGGGCTACACCTTC
cdr3_aa: CSAARDRGMGYTF

j_call: TRBJ2-1
d_call: -
v_call: TRBV9
clone_size: -
cdr3_length: 15
cdr3_nt: TGTGCCAGCAGCGACCACGGGAATTCCTACAATGAGCAGTTCTTC
cdr3_aa: CASSDHGNSYNEQFF

j_call: TRBJ2-3
d_call: -
v_call: TRBV7-2
clone_size: many
cdr3_length: 13
cdr3_nt: TGTGCCAGCAGCTTAGTGACCACAGATACGCAGTATTTT
cdr3_aa: CASSLVTTDTQYF

j_call: TRBJ2-3
d_call: -
v_call: TRBV4-1
clone_size: few
cdr3_length: 14
cdr3_nt: TGCGCCAGCACCATAACAGGATTCAGGGATACGCAGTATTTT
cdr3_aa: CASTITGFRDTQYF

j_call: TRBJ1-2
d_call: TRBD1
v_call: TRBV28
clone_size: -
cdr3_length: 16
cdr3_nt: TGTGCCAGCAGTCCCTCCCTGACAGGGGCGGCCTATGGCTACACCTTC
cdr3_aa: CASSPSLTGAAYGYTF

j_call: TRBJ1-2
d_call: TRBD1
v_call: TRBV15
clone_size: many
cdr3_length: 16
cdr3_nt: TGTGCCACCAGCAAAGCCGGGACAGATTCTAACTATGGCTACACCTTC
cdr3_aa: CATSKAGTDSNYGYTF

j_call: TRBJ1-1
d_call: -
v_call: TRBV6-1
clone_size: few
cdr3_length: 16
cdr3_nt: TGTGCCAGCAGACGAGGGGTAATGAGCTCGAACACTGAAGCTTTCTTT
cdr3_aa: CASRRGVMSSNTEAFF

j_call: TRBJ2-1
d_call: -
v_call: TRBV19
clone_size: few
cdr3_length: 12
cdr3_nt: TGTGCCAGTAGTATTATGGACAATGAGCAGTTCTTC
cdr3_aa: CASSIMDNEQFF

j_call: TRBJ2-1
d_call: TRBD2
v_call: TRBV19
clone_size: many
cdr3_length: 16
cdr3_nt: TGTGCCAGTAGTCCGACTAGCCGGAGCTCCTACAATGAGCAGTTCTTC
cdr3_aa: CASSPTSRSSYNEQFF

j_call: TRBJ2-5
d_call: -
v_call: TRBV5-4
clone_size: -
cdr3_length: 15
cdr3_nt: TGTGCCAGTAGTGGTGGGGGGGCGTTTCAAGAGACCCAGTACTTC
cdr3_aa: CASSGGGAFQETQYF

j_call: TRBJ1-1
d_call: -
v_call: TRBV2
clone_size: many
cdr3_length: 12
cdr3_nt: TGTGCCAGCAGTGGGGGCTTAACTGAAGCTTTCTTT
cdr3_aa: CASSGGLTEAFF

j_call: TRBJ2-7
d_call: -
v_call: TRBV27
clone_size: many
cdr3_length: 10
cdr3_nt: TGTGCCCCGGGGAGCCTGGAGCAGTACTTC
cdr3_aa: CAPGSLEQYF

j_call: TRBJ1-2
d_call: -
v_call: TRBV6-1
clone_size: many
cdr3_length: 14
cdr3_nt: TGTGCCACCCAACGGACAACTACTAACTATGGCTACACCTTC
cdr3_aa: CATQRTTTNYGYTF

j_call: TRBJ1-6
d_call: -
v_call: TRBV19
clone_size: few
cdr3_length: 15
cdr3_nt: TGTGCCAGTAGTATAGGGGACCGCAATAATTCACCCCTCCACTTT
cdr3_aa: CASSIGDRNNSPLHF

j_call: TRBJ2-2
d_call: TRBD1
v_call: TRBV9
clone_size: -
cdr3_length: 15
cdr3_nt: TGTGCCAGCAGCACCCGGGACAGGGTCCCCGGGGAGCTGTTTTTT
cdr3_aa: CASSTRDRVPGELFF

j_call: TRBJ1-1
d_call: -
v_call: TRBV9
clone_size: few
cdr3_length: 15
cdr3_nt: TGTGCCAGCAGCGTAAGTAGCACCAGTGACACTGAAGCTTTCTTT
cdr3_aa: CASSVSSTSDTEAFF